One and the same sample provided the 10 T cell receptor beta chains below, sequenced in a study of shared clonotypes between healthy human individuals. Using immunoSEQ multiplex PCR, the repertoire was profiled, and TCRdb retains in-frame clones only, with some absent. This sample has over a million clones, with approximately 72% found just once. The sample consisted of memory CD4+ T cells sorted from blood. Subset denoted: CD45RA-negative fraction. Source of these receptors: a man aged 18 to 30 in good health.

Concerning this clone itself: Other DNA sequences in the sample encode the same CDR3. This sequence joins TRBV9 and TRBJ2-1; the match to TRBD2 covers 7 bases. Trimming took 2 bases from V and 3 from J; bases not matched to a gene: 8. CDR1 and CDR2 (germline): SGDLS, YYNGEE. The CDR3 covers 16 residues. In nucleotides, the CDR3 is TGTGCCAGCAGCGTGGGGTTAGCGGGCCTCTACAATGAGCAGTTCTTC. This encodes CASSVGLAGLYNEQFF.

A few counts support this clone. CDR3: CASSFRKNTGELFF. The DNA of the CDR3 is TGTGCCAGCAGTTTCAGAAAGAACACCGGGGAGCTGTTTTTT. This chain links TRBV27 with TRBJ2-2, with no clear D. Germline CDR1 MNHEY, CDR2 SMNVEV (reference sequence). This CDR3 spans 14 amino acids. V was clipped by 3 bases and J by 1 base, with 6 bases between them.

This clone showed up just once. The chain has TRBV2 and TRBJ2-7; D unclear. Germline values: CDR1 SNHLY, CDR2 FYNNEI. The CDR3 runs 14 residues. V lost 0 bases, J lost 0 bases, and 6 bases lay in between. CDR3 coding DNA: TGTGCCAGCAGTGAAGCCGCCACCTCCTACGAGCAGTACTTC. Amino acids: CASSEAATSYEQYF.

The chain carries TRBV6-4 and TRBJ1-4, with D unresolved. CDR3 length: 16 amino acids. The germline gives CDR1 MRHNA, CDR2 SNTAGT. V gave up 2 bases and J gave up 7 bases, with 17 bases separating them. The CDR3 DNA sequence: TGTGCCAGCAGTGACGGTGGAGGCGATGGGCCTGAAAAACTGTTTTTT. Encoded protein: CASSDGGGDGPEKLFF.

Points on this clone: This likely traces to a read error, being one base from a far larger clone. In the same sample, other DNA sequences code for this CDR3. The chain couples TRBV2 to TRBJ2-2; D uncertain. CDR1 SNHLY and CDR2 FYNNEI come from the germline V gene. This CDR3 comprises 12 residues. Trimming shortened V by 6 bases and J by 3 bases, and 5 bases separated the two germline ends. This CDR3 is CASSPDTGELFF. CDR3 DNA: TGTGCCAGCAGCCCCGACACCGGGGAGCTGTTTTTT.

CDR3 in amino acids: CASSVDSFNEQFF. CDR3 DNA sequence: TGTGCCAGCAGCGTAGACAGTTTCAATGAGCAGTTCTTC. J is TRBJ2-1 and V is TRBV7-9; D may be TRBD1 (5 bases). Germline loops: CDR1 SEHNR, CDR2 FQNEAQ (reference sequence). Between the trimmed V and J ends, which lost 5 bases and 6 bases, there was a span of 11 bases. The CDR3 runs to 13 residues.

This rearrangement joins TRBV2 to TRBJ1-3; 8 bases agree with TRBD1. Germline V gene lookup returns CDR1 SNHLY and CDR2 FYNNEI. V shed 5 bases, J shed 4 bases, and the junction held 13 bases outside the gene matches. The CDR3 is made up of 17 amino acids. In DNA, the CDR3 is TGTGCCAGCAGTAAAATGGGAACCGGGACAGGCGGAAACACCATATATTTT. It is translated as CASSKMGTGTGGNTIYF. The full variable domain, with the rest looked up from reference TRBV2 and TRBJ1-3, is EPEVTQTPSHQVTQMGQEVILRCVPISNHLYFYWYRQILGQKVEFLVSFYNNEISEKSEIFDDQFSVERPDGSNFTLKIRSTKLEDSAMYFCASSKMGTGTGGNTIYFGEGSWLTVV.

This chain connects TRBV9 to TRBJ2-7, with D unresolved. The germline V gene has CDR1 SGDLS and CDR2 YYNGEE. There are 13 residues in the CDR3. The V end lost 0 bases, the J end lost 2 bases, and 6 bases lay between the germline ends. The DNA for the CDR3 is TGTGCCAGCAGCGTAGAAGGCACCTACGAGCAGTACTTC. This translates into CASSVEGTYEQYF.

This chain connects TRBV7-9 to TRBJ2-5; D perhaps matches TRBD2 (5 bases). The CDR3 covers 11 residues. V lost 5 bases and J lost 7, with 8 bases in between. Germline CDR1 is SEHNR and CDR2 is FQNEAQ (reference sequence). This CDR3 reads CASSHGVTQYF. In nucleotides, the CDR3 is TGTGCCAGCAGCCACGGGGTGACCCAGTACTTC.

This chain uses TRBV10-2 with TRBJ2-3, with 9 bases fitting TRBD2. Germline CDR1 is WSHSY and CDR2 is SAAADI. V lost 5 bases to trimming and J lost 1 base; unmatched junction nucleotides: 7. The CDR3 extends over 16 amino acids. The CDR3 coding sequence is TGCGCCAGCAGTCAAGGACTAGCGCGTGGCACAGATACGCAGTATTTT. Amino acid sequence: CASSQGLARGTDTQYF.